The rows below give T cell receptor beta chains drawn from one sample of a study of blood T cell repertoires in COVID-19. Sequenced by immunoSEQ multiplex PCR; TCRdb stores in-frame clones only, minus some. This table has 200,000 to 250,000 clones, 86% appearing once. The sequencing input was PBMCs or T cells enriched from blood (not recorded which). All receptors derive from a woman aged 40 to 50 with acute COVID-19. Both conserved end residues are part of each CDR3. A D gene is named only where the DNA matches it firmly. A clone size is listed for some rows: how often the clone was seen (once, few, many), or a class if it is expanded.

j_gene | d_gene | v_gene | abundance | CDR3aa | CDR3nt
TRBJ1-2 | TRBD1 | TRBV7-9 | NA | CASSLGGGGYYGYTF | TGTGCCAGCAGCTTAGGAGGAGGGGGCTACTATGGCTACACCTTC
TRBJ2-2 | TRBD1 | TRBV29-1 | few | CSVKGQGSGTGELFF | TGCAGCGTTAAGGGACAGGGCTCAGGCACCGGGGAGCTGTTTTTT
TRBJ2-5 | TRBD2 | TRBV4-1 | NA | CASSHGTSGGGETQYF | TGCGCCAGCAGCCATGGGACTAGCGGGGGAGGAGAGACCCAGTACTTC
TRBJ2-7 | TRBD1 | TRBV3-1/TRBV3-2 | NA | CASRGPGQGNEQYF | TGTGCCAGCAGGGGTCCGGGACAGGGTAACGAGCAGTACTTC
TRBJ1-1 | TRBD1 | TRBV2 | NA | CASWTGLPSEAFF | TGTGCCAGCTGGACAGGGTTGCCTTCTGAAGCTTTCTTT
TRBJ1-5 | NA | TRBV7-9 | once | CASGTGRDHQPQHF | TGTGCCAGCGGGACCGGGAGAGACCATCAGCCCCAGCATTTT
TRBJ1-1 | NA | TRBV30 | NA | CASEGVTEAFF | TGTGCCTCCGAGGGTGTCACTGAAGCTTTCTTT
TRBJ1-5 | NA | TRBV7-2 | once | CASTLGGGSNQPQHF | TGTGCCAGCACCTTGGGAGGGGGAAGCAATCAGCCCCAGCATTTT
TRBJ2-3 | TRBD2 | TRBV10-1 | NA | CASSEAASGGRDTQYF | TGCGCCAGCAGTGAGGCCGCTAGCGGGGGCAGAGATACGCAGTATTTT
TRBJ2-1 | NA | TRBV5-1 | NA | CASSLFSARRGNEQFF | TGCGCCAGCAGCTTGTTCTCGGCTAGGAGGGGCAATGAGCAGTTCTTC
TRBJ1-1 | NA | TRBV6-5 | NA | CASTVGQPLNTEAFF | TGTGCCAGCACCGTCGGACAGCCCTTAAACACTGAAGCTTTCTTT
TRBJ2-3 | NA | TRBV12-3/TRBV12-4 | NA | CASSFIRADTQYF | TGTGCCAGCAGTTTCATCAGGGCAGATACGCAGTATTTT
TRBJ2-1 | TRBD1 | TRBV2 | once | CASSEEKDSPGQGTNEQFF | TGTGCCAGCAGTGAAGAGAAAGACAGCCCGGGACAGGGGACCAATGAGCAGTTCTTC
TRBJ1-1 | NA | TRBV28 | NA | CASSLLRVMNTEAFF | TGTGCCAGCAGTTTACTGAGGGTGATGAACACTGAAGCTTTCTTT
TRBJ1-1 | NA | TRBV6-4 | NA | CASSEEENTEAFF | TGTGCCAGCAGTGAGGAGGAGAACACTGAAGCTTTCTTT
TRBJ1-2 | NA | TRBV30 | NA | CAWTQPRGYGYTF | TGTGCCTGGACCCAACCCAGGGGCTATGGCTACACCTTC
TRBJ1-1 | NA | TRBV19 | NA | CASSIRTGTEAFF | TGTGCCAGTAGTATTCGGACGGGGACTGAAGCTTTCTTT
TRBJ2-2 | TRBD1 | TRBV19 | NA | CASSPTTGGLNTGELFF | TGTGCCAGTAGTCCCACAACAGGGGGTTTGAACACCGGGGAGCTGTTTTTT
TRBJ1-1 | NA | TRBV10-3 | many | CAISESSPTQGSTEAFF | TGTGCCATCAGTGAGTCCAGCCCGACTCAGGGGAGCACTGAAGCTTTCTTT
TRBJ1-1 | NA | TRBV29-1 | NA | CSVPGGPLNTEAFF | TGCAGCGTCCCGGGGGGGCCTCTGAACACTGAAGCTTTCTTT
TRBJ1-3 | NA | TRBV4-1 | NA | CASSQEPGSGNTIYF | TGCGCCAGCAGCCAAGAACCCGGCTCTGGAAACACCATATATTTT
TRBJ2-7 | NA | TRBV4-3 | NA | CASSQDLDQASSYEQYF | TGCGCCAGCAGCCAAGATCTCGACCAGGCAAGCTCCTACGAGCAGTACTTC
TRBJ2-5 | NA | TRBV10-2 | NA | CATSQETQYF | TGCGCCACCTCCCAAGAGACCCAGTACTTC
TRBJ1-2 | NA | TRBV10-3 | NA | CAISDSRYGYTF | TGTGCCATCAGTGATAGTCGGTATGGCTACACCTTC
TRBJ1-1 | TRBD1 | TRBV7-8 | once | CASSPLTGVPEAFF | TGTGCCAGCAGCCCCTTGACAGGGGTGCCTGAAGCTTTCTTT
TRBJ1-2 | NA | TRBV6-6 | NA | CASSLERGYTF | TGTGCCAGCAGCCTCGAGAGGGGCTACACCTTC
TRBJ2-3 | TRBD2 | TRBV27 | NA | CASSPIPGLAGYTDTQYF | TGTGCCAGCAGTCCCATCCCCGGACTAGCGGGATACACAGATACGCAGTATTTT
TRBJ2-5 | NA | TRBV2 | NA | CASSENLAIETQYF | TGTGCCAGCAGTGAAAACTTAGCGATCGAGACCCAGTACTTC
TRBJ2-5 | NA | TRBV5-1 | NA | CASSLDRRGETQYF | TGCGCCAGCAGCTTGGATCGGCGGGGTGAGACCCAGTACTTC
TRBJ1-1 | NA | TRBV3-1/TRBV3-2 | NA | CASSQDRSTEAFF | TGTGCCAGCAGCCAAGATAGGAGCACTGAAGCTTTCTTT
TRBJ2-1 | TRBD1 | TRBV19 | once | CASSVQGADNEQFF | TGTGCCAGTAGTGTTCAGGGGGCGGACAATGAGCAGTTCTTC
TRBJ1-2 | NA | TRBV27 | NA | CASSVSSDYGYTF | TGTGCCAGCAGTGTTAGCAGTGACTATGGCTACACCTTC
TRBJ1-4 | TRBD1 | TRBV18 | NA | CASSPSGTGHEKLFF | TGTGCCAGCTCACCATCCGGGACAGGACATGAAAAACTGTTTTTT
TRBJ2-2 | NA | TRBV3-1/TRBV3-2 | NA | CASTGGFNTGELFF | TGTGCCAGCACCGGAGGCTTTAACACCGGGGAGCTGTTTTTT
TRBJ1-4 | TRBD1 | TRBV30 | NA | CAWSDPGQINEKLFF | TGTGCCTGGAGTGATCCGGGACAGATTAATGAAAAACTGTTTTTT
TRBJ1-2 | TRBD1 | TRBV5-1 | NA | CASSPTGGRGYTF | TGCGCCAGCAGCCCGACAGGGGGCCGGGGCTACACCTTC
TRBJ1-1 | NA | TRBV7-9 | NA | CASSLTVTEAFF | TGTGCCAGCAGCTTAACAGTCACTGAAGCTTTCTTT
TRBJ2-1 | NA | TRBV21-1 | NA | CASSKVGGARREQFF | TGTGCCAGCAGCAAAGTTGGCGGGGCCCGTAGAGAGCAGTTCTTC
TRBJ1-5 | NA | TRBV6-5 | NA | CASSRAGGQPQHF | TGTGCCAGCAGCCGCGCAGGTGGGCAGCCCCAGCATTTT
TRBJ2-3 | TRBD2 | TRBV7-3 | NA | CASSYGGVRDTQYF | TGTGCCAGCAGCTATGGGGGGGTAAGGGATACGCAGTATTTT
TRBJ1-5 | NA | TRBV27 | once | CASSLSAISGSNQPQHF | TGTGCCAGCAGTTTATCCGCCATTTCGGGGAGCAATCAGCCCCAGCATTTT
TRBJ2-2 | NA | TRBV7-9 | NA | CASSIPPVGELFF | TGTGCCAGCAGTATACCCCCAGTCGGGGAGCTGTTTTTT
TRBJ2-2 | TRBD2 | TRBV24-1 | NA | CATEKPGGTGELFF | TGTGCCACCGAGAAGCCGGGGGGCACCGGGGAGCTGTTTTTT
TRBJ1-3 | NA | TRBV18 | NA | CASSPVDWAYTKYF | TGTGCCAGCTCACCAGTCGATTGGGCCTATACGAAATATTTT
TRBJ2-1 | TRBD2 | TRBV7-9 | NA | CASSPRAAGPYNEQFF | TGTGCCAGCAGCCCGAGGGCAGCGGGGCCTTACAATGAGCAGTTCTTC
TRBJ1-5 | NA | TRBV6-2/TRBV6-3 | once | CASSPFQGVVNQPQHF | TGTGCCAGCAGCCCGTTCCAGGGCGTAGTCAATCAGCCCCAGCATTTT
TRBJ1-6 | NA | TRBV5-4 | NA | CASSSTGNNSPLHF | TGTGCCAGCAGCTCCACAGGGAATAATTCACCCCTCCACTTT
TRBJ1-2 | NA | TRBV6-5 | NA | CAIRREGSYYGYTF | TGTGCCATCAGAAGGGAGGGTTCGTACTATGGCTACACCTTC
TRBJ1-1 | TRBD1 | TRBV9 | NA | CASSVAMTGGTEAFF | TGTGCCAGCAGCGTAGCTATGACAGGGGGGACTGAAGCTTTCTTT